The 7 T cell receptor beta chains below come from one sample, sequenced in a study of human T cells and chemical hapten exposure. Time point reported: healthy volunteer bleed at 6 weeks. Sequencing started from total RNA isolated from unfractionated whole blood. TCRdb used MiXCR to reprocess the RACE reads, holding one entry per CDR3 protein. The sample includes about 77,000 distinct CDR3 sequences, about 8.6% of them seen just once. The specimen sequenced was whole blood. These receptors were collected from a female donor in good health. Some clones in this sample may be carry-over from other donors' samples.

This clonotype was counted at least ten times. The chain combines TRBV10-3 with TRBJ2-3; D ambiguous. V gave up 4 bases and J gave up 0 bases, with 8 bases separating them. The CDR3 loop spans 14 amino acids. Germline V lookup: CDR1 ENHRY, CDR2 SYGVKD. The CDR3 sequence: CAISAKTSTDTQYF. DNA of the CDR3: TGTGCCATCAGTGCAAAGACTAGCACAGATACGCAGTATTTT.

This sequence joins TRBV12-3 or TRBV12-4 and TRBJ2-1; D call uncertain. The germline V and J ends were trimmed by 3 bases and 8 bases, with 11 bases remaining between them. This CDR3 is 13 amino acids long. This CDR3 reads CASSFTDIDEQFF. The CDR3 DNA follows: TGTGCCAGCAGTTTCACTGACATAGATGAGCAGTTCTTC.

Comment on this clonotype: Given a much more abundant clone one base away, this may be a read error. The CDR3 DNA follows: TGTGTCAGCAGCTTAGCGTGGGGTGAAGCTTTCTTT. Translation gives CVSSLAWGEAFF. V usage is TRBV7-2 and J usage is TRBJ1-1; D is unclear. The CDR3 totals 12 residues. Germline CDR1 reads SGHTA; CDR2 reads FQGNSA.

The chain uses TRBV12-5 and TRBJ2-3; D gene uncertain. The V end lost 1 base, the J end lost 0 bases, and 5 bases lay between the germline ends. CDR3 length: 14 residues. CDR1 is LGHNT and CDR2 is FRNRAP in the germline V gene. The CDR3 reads CASGLGASTDTQYF. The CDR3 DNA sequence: TGTGCTAGTGGTTTGGGAGCGAGCACAGATACGCAGTATTTT. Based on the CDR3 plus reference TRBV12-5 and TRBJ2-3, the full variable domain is DARVTQTPRHKVTEMGQEVTMRCQPILGHNTVFWYRQTMMQGLELLAYFRNRAPLDDSGMPKDRFSAEMPDATLATLKIQPSEPRDSAVYFCASGLGASTDTQYFGPGTRLTVL.

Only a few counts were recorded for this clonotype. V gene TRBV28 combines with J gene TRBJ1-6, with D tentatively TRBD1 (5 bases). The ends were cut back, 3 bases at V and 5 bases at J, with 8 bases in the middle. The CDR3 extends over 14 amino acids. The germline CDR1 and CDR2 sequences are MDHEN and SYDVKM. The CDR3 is CASSLQGDNSPLHF. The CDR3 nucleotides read TGTGCCAGCAGTTTGCAGGGCGATAATTCACCCCTCCACTTT.

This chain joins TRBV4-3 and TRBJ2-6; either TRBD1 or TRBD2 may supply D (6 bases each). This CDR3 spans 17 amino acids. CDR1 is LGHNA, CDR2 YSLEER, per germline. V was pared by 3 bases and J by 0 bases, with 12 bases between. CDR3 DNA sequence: TGCGCCAGCAGCCACCGAGGAGGGGGCTCTGGGGCCAACGTCCTGACTTTC. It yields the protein CASSHRGGGSGANVLTF.

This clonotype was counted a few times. The CDR3 DNA sequence: TGTGCCAGCAGTTACGGGACCTACAATGAGCAGTTCTTC. Protein product: CASSYGTYNEQFF. This sequence joins TRBV6-2 or TRBV6-3 and TRBJ2-1; D gene ambiguous. Trimming left V 2 bases short and J 2 bases short, with 4 bases between. The CDR3 is 13 residues long. Germline-derived CDR1 and CDR2 are MNHEY and SVGEGT.